This entry lists 9 T cell receptor beta chains sequenced from one sample in a study of early stage breast cancer tumors (dated by TCRdb to about 2017). Library method: the immunoSEQ multiplex PCR assay. TCRdb re-hosts the immuneACCESS table, in-frame sequences only. Its copies lack some clones; in the studies checked, an unresolved V gene accounts for under half of them, and the cause for the rest is not known. A total of 20,000 to 25,000 clones appear in this sample, approximately 80% of them only once. 28% of the sample lies in the top ten. The sample comprised blood. The receptor set was obtained from a person in their 60s with breast cancer.

This sequence joins TRBV25-1 and TRBJ2-7; a weak D match, TRBD1 (5 bases). Trimming left V 6 bases short and J 0 bases short, with 12 bases between. The CDR3 runs to 14 residues. Germline loops: CDR1 MGHDK, CDR2 SYGVNS. CDR3 protein: CASSNERGSYEQYF. Written as DNA, the CDR3 is TGTGCCAGCAGCAACGAAAGGGGCTCCTACGAGCAGTACTTC.

This chain links TRBV5-1 with TRBJ2-2; the D gene could be TRBD1 or TRBD2 (5 bases each). Per germline, CDR1 SGHRS and CDR2 YFSETQ. Deletions cut 4 bases from V and 4 bases from J, with 14 bases between. The CDR3 has 15 residues. For the CDR3, the DNA is TGCGCCAGCAGCCCCCGGGGCCTTAGCACCGGGGAGCTGTTTTTT. Amino acid sequence: CASSPRGLSTGELFF.

The chain couples TRBV5-5 to TRBJ2-7; TRBD2 matches at 11 bases. Trimming removed 3 bases from V and 2 bases from J; junction bases left unmatched: 4. CDR3 length: 15 residues. The germline V gene has CDR1 SGHKS and CDR2 YYEKEE (reference sequence). The CDR3 spells CASSWGLAATYEQYF. In nucleotides, the CDR3 is TGTGCCAGCAGCTGGGGACTAGCGGCCACCTACGAGCAGTACTTC.

V and J are TRBV18 and TRBJ2-1, with a possible D match to TRBD2 (5 bases). The CDR3 extends over 13 amino acids. The ends were cut back, 6 bases at V and 5 bases at J, with 11 bases in the middle. CDR1 is KGHSH and CDR2 is LQKENI in the germline V gene. This chain's CDR3 is CASSTDGNNEQFF. The CDR3 nucleotides are TGTGCCAGCTCGACGGACGGGAACAATGAGCAGTTCTTC.

This chain's CDR3 is CASSQDPFSGRYEQYF. DNA for the CDR3: TGCGCCAGCAGCCAAGATCCTTTTTCGGGCCGCTACGAGCAGTACTTC. The chain combines TRBV4-1 with TRBJ2-7; D call uncertain. V lost 0 bases to trimming and J lost 3 bases, with 15 bases between them. Per the germline V gene, CDR1 is MGHRA and CDR2 is YSYEKL. This CDR3 is 16 amino acids long.

The rearrangement joins TRBV25-1 to TRBJ1-4; D is ambiguous. From germline, CDR1 is MGHDK and CDR2 SYGVNS. The CDR3 runs to 12 residues. Trimming left V 6 bases short and J 6 bases short, with 8 bases between. As DNA, the CDR3 is TGTGCCAGCAGCCTACAAGATGAAAAACTGTTTTTT. It translates to CASSLQDEKLFF. The variable domain in full, with the rest retrieved from reference TRBV25-1 and TRBJ1-4, is EADIYQTPRYLVIGTGKKITLECSQTMGHDKMYWYQQDPGMELHLIHYSYGVNSTEKGDLSSESTVSRIRTEHFPLTLESARPSHTSQYLCASSLQDEKLFFGSGTQLSVL.

The rearrangement joins TRBV7-9 to TRBJ2-4; D not resolved. Germline CDR1 SEHNR, CDR2 FQNEAQ (reference sequence). The CDR3 covers 12 residues. The V and J ends lost 5 bases and 9 bases respectively, with 11 bases between them. CDR3 bases: TGTGCCAGCAGCGTCGTTTCAATCATTCAGTACTTC. Amino acids: CASSVVSIIQYF.

V gene TRBV5-1 combines with J gene TRBJ2-7; 9 bases line up with TRBD2. CDR1 and CDR2 (germline): SGHRS, YFSETQ. V dropped 0 bases and J dropped 5; count of bases not matched to a gene: 9. The CDR3 totals 16 residues. The CDR3 nucleotides read TGCGCCAGCAGCTTGGGCTACGGCGGGAGGGTCAACGAGCAGTACTTC. This codes for CASSLGYGGRVNEQYF.

This chain links TRBV29-1 with TRBJ1-2, with 7 bases lining up with TRBD1. The CDR3 contains 13 residues. Germline V lookup: CDR1 SQVTM, CDR2 ANQGSEA. V was clipped by 4 bases and J by 6 bases; unmatched bases: 8. The CDR3 DNA is TGCAGCGTTGTACAGGGAACAGGGGATGGCTACACCTTC. Amino acid sequence: CSVVQGTGDGYTF.